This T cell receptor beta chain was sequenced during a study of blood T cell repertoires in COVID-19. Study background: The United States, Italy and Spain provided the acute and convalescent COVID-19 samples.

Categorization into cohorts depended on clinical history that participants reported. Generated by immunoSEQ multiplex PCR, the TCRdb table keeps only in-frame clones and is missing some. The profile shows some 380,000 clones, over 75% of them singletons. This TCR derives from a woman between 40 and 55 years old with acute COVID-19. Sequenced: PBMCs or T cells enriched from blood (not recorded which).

The CDR3 nucleotides are TGTGCCAGCAGCTCTGGGGGGACAGGGTGGGATGAAAAACTGTTTTTT. It encodes CASSSGGTGWDEKLFF. The rearrangement joins TRBV7-8 to TRBJ1-4, with 9 nucleotides matching TRBD1. The germline V gene has CDR1 SGHVS and CDR2 FQNEAQ. This CDR3 region has 16 residues. V lost 4 bases to trimming and J lost 6 bases; unmatched junction nucleotides: 9.